This T cell receptor (beta chain) was recovered during a study of human T cells and chemical hapten exposure. TCRdb re-called the RACE reads through MiXCR, storing one row per CDR3 protein. The sample records roughly 120,000 distinct CDR3 sequences, about a tenth being singletons. Time point here: patch test 2, 6 weeks after DPC sensitization. Noted treatment: therapeutic diphenylcyclopropenone sensitization with weekly scalp DPC. This clonotype was seen only a few times. Germline-derived CDR1 and CDR2 are SGHVS and FNYEAQ. V was clipped by 3 bases and J by 5 bases, with 13 bases between them. The CDR3 sequence is 14 residues long.

The V and J genes are TRBV7-6 and TRBJ1-1; D may be TRBD1 (6 bases). The receptor was derived from a middle-aged woman with alopecia areata. Some clones in this sample may be carry-over from other donors' samples. The specimen comprised whole blood, sampled in connection with sensitization to the hapten diphenylcyclopropenone (DPC). CDR3 DNA sequence: TGTGCCAGCAGCTTTTTCGAGGGGGAAACTGAAGCTTTCTTT. Protein product: CASSFFEGETEAFF.